These 28 T cell receptor beta chains originate from one sample sequenced in a study of shared clonotypes between healthy human individuals. Sequencing used immunoSEQ multiplex PCR; TCRdb keeps in-frame clones, though not all of them. In the table there are some 2.4 million clones, approximately 93% of which are singletons. Sequencing was carried out using naive CD4+ T cells from PBMCs. As for subset: CD45RA+ positively selected. The origin of the receptors is a man aged 18 to 29 in good health. Some clones in this sample may be carry-over from other donors' samples.

On this clone: In the same sample, other DNA sequences code for this CDR3. The chain has TRBV28 and TRBJ1-2; the match to TRBD1 covers 7 bases. Looked up from germline, CDR1 is MDHEN and CDR2 is SYDVKM. Trimming at V came to 2 bases and at J to 2 bases, leaving 2 bases not matched to a gene. CDR3 length: 14 amino acids. The CDR3 is CASSLTGANYGYTF. CDR3 sequence (DNA): TGTGCCAGCAGTTTAACAGGGGCCAACTATGGCTACACCTTC.

This CDR3 reads CASSAGQANYGYTF. For the CDR3, the DNA is TGTGCCAGTAGTGCGGGACAGGCTAACTATGGCTACACCTTC. V usage is TRBV19 and J usage is TRBJ1-2; 8 bases are a match to TRBD1. Losses at the gene ends were 5 bases for V and 0 bases for J; bases not matched to a gene: 2. CDR1 and CDR2 from the germline V gene are LNHDA and SQIVND (reference sequence). The CDR3 totals 14 residues.

About this clone: The same CDR3 arises from other DNA sequences in this sample as well. For the CDR3, the DNA is TGCGCCAGCAGCCCCCTAGCGGGGTCATACAATGAGCAGTTCTTC. It encodes CASSPLAGSYNEQFF. This chain joins TRBV5-1 and TRBJ2-1, with 9 bases identical to TRBD2. This CDR3 is built from 15 residues. Germline-derived CDR1 and CDR2 are SGHRS and YFSETQ. After removal of 4 bases from V and 4 bases from J, the junction contained 6 bases not matched to a gene.

The rearrangement links TRBV28 to TRBJ2-1, with D tentatively TRBD1 (7 bases). Trimming removed 7 bases from V and 0 bases from J, with 10 bases in between. The germline V gene encodes CDR1 MDHEN and CDR2 SYDVKM. This CDR3 contains 14 residues. The CDR3 DNA reads TGTGCCAGCACAGGGGGGAACTCCTACAATGAGCAGTTCTTC. It specifies CASTGGNSYNEQFF.

The chain uses TRBV25-1 and TRBJ1-5; a possible D gene is TRBD1 (6 bases). CDR1 is MGHDK, CDR2 SYGVNS, per germline. This CDR3 is 14 amino acids long. Trimming took off 5 bases at V and 0 bases at J, with 8 bases between the two ends. The CDR3 here is CASSRGNSNQPQHF. Written as DNA, the CDR3 is TGTGCCAGCAGTAGGGGGAATAGCAATCAGCCCCAGCATTTT. Drawing the rest from reference TRBV25-1 and TRBJ1-5, the complete variable domain is EADIYQTPRYLVIGTGKKITLECSQTMGHDKMYWYQQDPGMELHLIHYSYGVNSTEKGDLSSESTVSRIRTEHFPLTLESARPSHTSQYLCASSRGNSNQPQHFGDGTRLSIL.

This clone was seen once. The chain links TRBV10-1 to TRBJ2-7, with D perhaps matching TRBD1 (5 bases). V dropped 3 bases and J dropped 2 bases, with 11 bases sitting between them. CDR1 and CDR2 from the germline V gene are WNHNN and SYGVQD (reference sequence). The CDR3 runs to 14 residues. The CDR3 bases are TGCGCCAGCAGTGAAGGGGCCAGTACCTACGAGCAGTACTTC. This encodes CASSEGASTYEQYF.

This clone occurred once. J is TRBJ2-7 and V is TRBV5-4; 10 nucleotides line up with TRBD1. The CDR3 covers 15 residues. Germline V lookup: CDR1 SGHNT, CDR2 YYREEE (reference sequence). V lost 4 bases to trimming and J lost 5 bases; unmatched junction nucleotides: 9. CDR3 in DNA: TGTGCCAGCAGCCAGGGACAGGGGTCTCGGGACGAGCAGTACTTC. It yields the protein CASSQGQGSRDEQYF.

V and J are TRBV27 and TRBJ2-3; TRBD2 matches 8 bases. The CDR3 spans 16 residues. Trimming cost V 6 bases and J 5 bases; bases outside gene matches: 13. Germline assignment: CDR1 MNHEY and CDR2 SMNVEV (reference sequence). The CDR3 is CASRRTQGLVLDTQYF. The CDR3 DNA sequence: TGTGCCAGCAGACGCACCCAGGGACTAGTGTTAGATACGCAGTATTTT.

For this clone: Other nucleotide sequences from this sample produce the same CDR3. This chain connects TRBV6-5 to TRBJ1-6; TRBD1 matches 7 bases. Losses at the gene ends were 0 bases for V and 7 bases for J; bases not matched to a gene: 3. CDR1 is MNHEY and CDR2 is SVGAGI in the germline V gene. The CDR3 is 15 residues long. The DNA for the CDR3 is TGTGCCAGCAGTTACTCGAGACAGGGAAATTCACCCCTCCACTTT. Residues: CASSYSRQGNSPLHF.

The chain is built from TRBV6-5 and TRBJ2-7, with TRBD2 identical over 16 bases. The CDR3 contains 15 residues. After removal of 6 bases from V and 4 bases from J, the junction contained 3 bases not matched to a gene. Germline V gives CDR1 MNHEY, CDR2 SVGAGI. This CDR3 reads CASRAGLAGGYEQYF. Written as DNA, the CDR3 is TGTGCCAGCAGGGCGGGACTAGCGGGAGGGTACGAGCAGTACTTC.

Details on this clone: Other DNA sequences in the sample encode the same CDR3. The chain couples TRBV29-1 to TRBJ2-7, with 9 bases that match TRBD1. The CDR3 is made up of 12 amino acids. Germline V CDR1 and CDR2: SQVTM, ANQGSEA. V was clipped by 5 bases and J by 3 bases; unmatched bases: 2. The CDR3 loop reads CSVTTGGYEQYF. CDR3 DNA: TGCAGCGTTACGACAGGGGGCTACGAGCAGTACTTC.

V gene TRBV19 combines with J gene TRBJ2-1; D possibly corresponds to TRBD2 (5 bases). The CDR3 runs 15 residues. Trimming took 5 bases from V and 9 from J, leaving 20 bases between them. CDR1 is LNHDA and CDR2 is SQIVND in the germline V gene (reference sequence). This CDR3 reads CASSGMGVGIGEQFF. The CDR3 DNA reads TGTGCCAGTAGTGGGATGGGAGTAGGGATAGGTGAGCAGTTCTTC.

The chain joins TRBV28 to TRBJ1-5; D possibly corresponds to TRBD1 (6 bases). Germline V gene data show CDR1 as MDHEN and CDR2 as SYDVKM. Trimming stripped 1 base from V and 8 bases from J, with 15 bases between. The CDR3 has 15 amino acids. CDR3 sequence: CASSLLGGRHEPQHF. Written as DNA, the CDR3 is TGTGCCAGCAGTTTATTAGGGGGGCGCCACGAGCCCCAGCATTTT.

The chain combines TRBV9 with TRBJ1-5; the D gene is possibly TRBD1 (5 bases). The CDR3 has 13 amino acids. Trimming pared 5 bases from V and 9 bases from J, leaving 15 bases between. The germline gives CDR1 SGDLS, CDR2 YYNGEE. In DNA, the CDR3 is TGTGCCAGCAGGATCCCCAGGGTTCCGCCCCAGCATTTT. It encodes CASRIPRVPPQHF.

The chain joins TRBV14 to TRBJ1-4; no reliable D call. Between the trimmed V and J ends, which lost 1 base and 8 bases, there was a span of 8 bases. Germline V CDR1 and CDR2: SGHDN, FVKESK. CDR3 length equals 13 residues. In DNA form, the CDR3 reads TGTGCCAGCAGCCAAGTGACGGGGGAAAAACTGTTTTTT. Translated, it gives CASSQVTGEKLFF.

The gene calls are TRBV18 and TRBJ2-1; no definite D call. Per germline, CDR1 KGHSH and CDR2 LQKENI. There are 14 residues in the CDR3. The V and J ends lost 3 bases and 5 bases respectively, with 11 bases between them. CDR3 nucleotides: TGTGCCAGCTCACCCCTTAGCACCCACAATGAGCAGTTCTTC. This translates into CASSPLSTHNEQFF.

The chain couples TRBV7-9 to TRBJ1-1; no clear D gene. The CDR3 contains 11 residues. Germline CDR1 and CDR2: SEHNR and FQNEAQ (reference sequence). With 8 bases removed from V and 1 base from J, the gap between germline ends came to 5 bases. CDR3: CASEQNTEAFF. The DNA of the CDR3 is TGTGCCAGCGAACAGAACACTGAAGCTTTCTTT. Based on the CDR3 plus reference TRBV7-9 and TRBJ1-1, the full variable domain is DTGVSQNPRHKITKRGQNVTFRCDPISEHNRLYWYRQTLGQGPEFLTYFQNEAQLEKSRLLSDRFSAERPKGSFSTLEIQRTEQGDSAMYLCASEQNTEAFFGQGTRLTVV.

This chain joins TRBV4-2 and TRBJ1-1; D remains ambiguous. The germline V and J ends were trimmed by 1 base and 6 bases, with 27 bases remaining between them. Germline CDR1 reads LGHNA; CDR2 reads YNFKEQ. This CDR3 contains 19 residues. The CDR3 here is CASSQVLSAARPSFAEAFF. Written as DNA, the CDR3 is TGTGCCAGCAGCCAAGTTTTATCCGCTGCCCGACCGAGTTTCGCTGAAGCTTTCTTT.

This clone was counted a single time. CDR3 bases: TGTGCCAGCAGCTTGCCCCCGACAGGGGCGCAGTATTTT. Its protein product is CASSLPPTGAQYF. This chain uses TRBV27 with TRBJ2-3; 8 bases line up with TRBD1. CDR3 size: 13 residues. Germline V lookup: CDR1 MNHEY, CDR2 SMNVEV (reference sequence). V lost 6 bases, J lost 10 bases, and 9 bases stayed unmatched.

This sequence joins TRBV4-1 and TRBJ1-2; unclear D gene. Germline V CDR1 and CDR2: MGHRA, YSYEKL. V was trimmed by 2 bases and J by 8 bases, leaving 12 bases between them. CDR3 size: 13 residues. CDR3 bases: TGCGCCAGCAGCCAATTTGTAAACAGCGGCTACACCTTC. Encoded protein: CASSQFVNSGYTF.

CDR3 amino acids: CASSLGTGRGYGYTF. The CDR3 region has the DNA TGTGCCAGCAGTTTAGGGACAGGGCGAGGATATGGCTACACCTTC. The V call is TRBV27, the J call TRBJ1-2, with 9 positions matching TRBD1. CDR3 length: 15 amino acids. V lost 2 bases to trimming and J lost 5 bases; unmatched junction nucleotides: 6. From germline, CDR1 is MNHEY and CDR2 SMNVEV (reference sequence).

The V call is TRBV29-1, the J call TRBJ2-3; D not certain. Trimming stripped 0 bases from V and 8 bases from J, with 3 bases between. This CDR3 is 10 amino acids long. The germline gives CDR1 SQVTM, CDR2 ANQGSEA. CDR3 DNA sequence: TGCAGCGTTGAAGACGGTACGCAGTATTTT. Its protein product is CSVEDGTQYF.

This chain joins TRBV4-1 and TRBJ1-3, with D possibly TRBD1 on 5 matching bases. Germline CDR1 MGHRA, CDR2 YSYEKL. The CDR3 has 17 residues. The ends were cut back, 0 bases at V and 4 bases at J, with 16 bases in the middle. Here the CDR3 DNA reads TGCGCCAGCAGCCAAGAGATAACCGGGGGATTGGGAAACACCATATATTTT. Encoded protein: CASSQEITGGLGNTIYF.

The V gene is TRBV7-3, the J gene TRBJ2-2; D gene ambiguous. The CDR3 totals 15 residues. CDR1 SGHTA and CDR2 FQGTGA come from the germline V gene. V was clipped by 2 bases and J by 0 bases, with 7 bases between them. CDR3 amino acids: CASSLVGTNTGELFF. The CDR3 DNA reads as TGTGCCAGCAGCTTAGTTGGGACGAACACCGGGGAGCTGTTTTTT.

J is TRBJ1-1 and V is TRBV9; TRBD1 matches at 8 bases. Germline CDR1 reads SGDLS; CDR2 reads YYNGEE. The V gene end was trimmed by 0 bases and the J gene end by 1 base; junction bases not matched to a gene: 8. The CDR3 loop spans 17 amino acids. The CDR3: CASSVAGTGLQNTEAFF. The CDR3, as DNA: TGTGCCAGCAGCGTAGCCGGGACAGGACTACAGAACACTGAAGCTTTCTTT.

V gene TRBV4-3 combines with J gene TRBJ2-3; 11 bases align to TRBD1. The junction had 11 bases not matched to a gene; V was cut back by 1 base and J by 8 bases. This CDR3 has 17 amino acids. Germline-derived CDR1 and CDR2 are LGHNA and YSLEER. CDR3 in DNA: TGCGCCAGCAGCCAAGGGACAGGGGGCTATGAAGATGGTACGCAGTATTTT. Its protein is CASSQGTGGYEDGTQYF.

The chain is built from TRBV9 and TRBJ2-4, with D perhaps matching TRBD2 (5 bases). Germline CDR1 is SGDLS and CDR2 is YYNGEE. The V end was cut by 0 bases, the J end by 0 bases, with 22 bases between. The CDR3 spans 20 residues. The CDR3 reads CASSVGGMAGGGLAKNIQYF. In nucleotides, the CDR3 is TGTGCCAGCAGCGTAGGGGGTATGGCCGGCGGCGGGTTAGCCAAAAACATTCAGTACTTC.

This clone was recorded only once. V gene TRBV10-1 combines with J gene TRBJ1-1; TRBD1 aligns across 8 bases. After removal of 6 bases from V and 2 bases from J, the junction contained 5 bases not matched to a gene. This CDR3 contains 14 residues. Germline V gene sequence: CDR1 WNHNN, CDR2 SYGVQD (reference sequence). CDR3 in amino acids: CASSVDRGNTEAFF. In DNA, the CDR3 is TGCGCCAGCAGCGTCGACAGGGGAAACACTGAAGCTTTCTTT.